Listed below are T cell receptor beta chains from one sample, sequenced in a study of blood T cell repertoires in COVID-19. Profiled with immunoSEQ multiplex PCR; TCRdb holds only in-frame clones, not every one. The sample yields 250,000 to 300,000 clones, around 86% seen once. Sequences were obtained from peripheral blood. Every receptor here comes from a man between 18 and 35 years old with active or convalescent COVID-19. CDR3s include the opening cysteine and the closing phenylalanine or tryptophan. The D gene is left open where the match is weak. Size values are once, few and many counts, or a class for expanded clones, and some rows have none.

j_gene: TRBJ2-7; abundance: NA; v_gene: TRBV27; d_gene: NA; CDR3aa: CASSPRPRVGSYEQYF; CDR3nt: TGTGCCAGCAGTCCCAGGCCCAGGGTAGGATCCTACGAGCAGTACTTC
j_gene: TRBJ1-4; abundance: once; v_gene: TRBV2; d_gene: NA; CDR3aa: CASSEAGDSYNEKLFF; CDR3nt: TGTGCCAGCAGTGAAGCCGGAGACAGCTACAATGAAAAACTGTTTTTT
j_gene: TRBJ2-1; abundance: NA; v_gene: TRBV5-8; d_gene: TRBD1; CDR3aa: CASSSGQGHNEQFF; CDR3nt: TGTGCCAGCAGCTCCGGACAGGGTCACAATGAGCAGTTCTTC
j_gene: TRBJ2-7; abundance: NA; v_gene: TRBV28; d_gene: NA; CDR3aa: CASSLGGATYEQYF; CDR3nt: TGTGCCAGCAGTTTGGGTGGGGCTACCTACGAGCAGTACTTC
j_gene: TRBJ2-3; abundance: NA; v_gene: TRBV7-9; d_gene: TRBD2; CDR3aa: CASSFIASGGTDTQYF; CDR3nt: TGTGCCAGCAGCTTTATCGCTAGCGGAGGCACAGATACGCAGTATTTT
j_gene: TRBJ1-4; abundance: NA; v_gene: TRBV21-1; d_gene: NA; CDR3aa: CASSLQGGNEKLFF; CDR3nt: TGTGCCAGCAGCTTACAGGGTGGTAATGAAAAACTGTTTTTT
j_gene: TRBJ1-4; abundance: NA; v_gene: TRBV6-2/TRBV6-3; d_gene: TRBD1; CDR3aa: CASSNVRGSNEKLFF; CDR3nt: TGTGCCAGCAGTAACGTCAGGGGGTCGAATGAAAAACTGTTTTTT
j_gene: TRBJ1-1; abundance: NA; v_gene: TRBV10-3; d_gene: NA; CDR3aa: CAIAARSEAFF; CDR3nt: TGTGCCATCGCCGCGAGGAGTGAAGCTTTCTTT
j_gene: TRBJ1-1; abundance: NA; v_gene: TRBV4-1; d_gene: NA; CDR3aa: CASSRATGNTEAFF; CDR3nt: TGCGCCAGCAGCCGAGCGACAGGAAACACTGAAGCTTTCTTT
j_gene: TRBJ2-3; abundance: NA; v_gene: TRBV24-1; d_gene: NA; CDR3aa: CATGGTSPNIDTQYF; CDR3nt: TGTGCCACCGGAGGGACTTCCCCTAACATAGATACGCAGTATTTT
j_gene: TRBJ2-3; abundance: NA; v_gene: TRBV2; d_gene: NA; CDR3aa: CASSEAGPQPEAQYF; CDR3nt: TGTGCCAGCAGTGAGGCGGGCCCTCAGCCAGAGGCGCAGTATTTT
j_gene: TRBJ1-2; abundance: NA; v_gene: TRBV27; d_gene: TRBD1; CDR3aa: CASSLHRGNNYGYTF; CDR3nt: TGTGCCAGCAGTCTCCACAGGGGGAATAACTATGGCTACACCTTC
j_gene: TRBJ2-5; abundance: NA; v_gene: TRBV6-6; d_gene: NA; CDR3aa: CASSYLGRAETQYF; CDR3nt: TGTGCCAGCAGTTACCTGGGCAGGGCCGAGACCCAGTACTTC
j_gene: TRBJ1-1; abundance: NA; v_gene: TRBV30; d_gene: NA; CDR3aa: CACNTGQTNIGAFF; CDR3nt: TGTGCCTGCAATACGGGACAAACTAATATAGGAGCTTTCTTT
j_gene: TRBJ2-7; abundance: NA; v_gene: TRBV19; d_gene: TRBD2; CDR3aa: CASRGLGGLYEQYF; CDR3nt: TGTGCCAGTAGAGGACTGGGGGGACTATACGAGCAGTACTTC
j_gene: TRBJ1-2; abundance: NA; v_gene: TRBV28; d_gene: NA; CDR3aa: CASSYAEFGGYTF; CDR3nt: TGTGCCAGCAGTTACGCGGAATTCGGTGGCTACACCTTC
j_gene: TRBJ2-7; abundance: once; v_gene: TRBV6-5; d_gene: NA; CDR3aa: CASSYSSSHSSYEQYF; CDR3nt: TGTGCCAGCAGTTACTCCTCATCTCACAGCTCCTACGAGCAGTACTTC
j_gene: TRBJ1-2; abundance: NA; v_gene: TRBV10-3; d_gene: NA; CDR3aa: CAISATGSPNYGYTF; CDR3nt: TGTGCCATCAGTGCCACCGGGTCCCCTAACTATGGCTACACCTTC
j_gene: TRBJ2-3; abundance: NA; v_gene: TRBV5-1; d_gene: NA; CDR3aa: CASSPSVGAPTDTQYF; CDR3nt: TGCGCCAGCAGCCCCTCCGTTGGGGCTCCCACAGATACGCAGTATTTT
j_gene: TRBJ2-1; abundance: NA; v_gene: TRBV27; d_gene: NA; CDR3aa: CASSSFNEQFF; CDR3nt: TGTGCCAGCAGTTCTTTCAATGAGCAGTTCTTC
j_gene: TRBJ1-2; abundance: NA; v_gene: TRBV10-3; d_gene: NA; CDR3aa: CAAQPGQGQDYFYGYTF; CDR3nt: TGTGCCGCACAGCCAGGGCAAGGGCAGGACTACTTCTATGGCTACACCTTC
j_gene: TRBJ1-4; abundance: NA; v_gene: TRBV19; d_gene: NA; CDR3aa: CASSIGGATNEKLFF; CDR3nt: TGTGCCAGTAGTATTGGAGGGGCAACTAATGAAAAACTGTTTTTT
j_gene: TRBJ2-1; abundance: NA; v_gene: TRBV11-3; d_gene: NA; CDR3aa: CASSLDVGRGFSYNEQFF; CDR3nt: TGTGCCAGCAGCTTAGATGTCGGCAGGGGTTTCTCCTACAATGAGCAGTTCTTC
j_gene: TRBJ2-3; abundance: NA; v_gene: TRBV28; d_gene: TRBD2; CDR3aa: CASRPTSGRTDTQYF; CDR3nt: TGTGCCAGCAGGCCGACTAGCGGGAGAACGGATACGCAGTATTTT
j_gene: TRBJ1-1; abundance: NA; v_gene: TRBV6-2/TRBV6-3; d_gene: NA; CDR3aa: CASSYEETVSEAFF; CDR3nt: TGTGCCAGCAGTTACGAGGAGACAGTCTCTGAAGCTTTCTTT
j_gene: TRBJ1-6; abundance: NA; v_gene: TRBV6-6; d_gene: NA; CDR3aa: CASSSAFTRDERALHF; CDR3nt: TGTGCCAGCAGTTCCGCCTTCACTCGGGACGAGCGGGCCCTCCACTTT
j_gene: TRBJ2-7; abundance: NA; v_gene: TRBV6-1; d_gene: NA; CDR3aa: CASSEEQRSSYEQYF; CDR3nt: TGTGCCAGCAGTGAAGAGCAGAGGAGCTCCTACGAGCAGTACTTC
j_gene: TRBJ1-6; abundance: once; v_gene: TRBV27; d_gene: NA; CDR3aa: CASSFKTDSVSPLNSPLHF; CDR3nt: TGTGCCAGCAGTTTTAAAACGGACAGCGTATCCCCTCTCAATTCACCCCTCCACTTT
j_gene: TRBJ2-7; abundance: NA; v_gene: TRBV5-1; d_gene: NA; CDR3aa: CASSFGGNVVYEQYF; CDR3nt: TGCGCCAGCAGCTTCGGCGGGAACGTAGTCTACGAGCAGTACTTC
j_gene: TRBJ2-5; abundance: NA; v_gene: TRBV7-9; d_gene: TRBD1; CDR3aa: CASSRGQGGETQYF; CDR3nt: TGTGCCAGCAGTCGGGGACAGGGGGGTGAGACCCAGTACTTC
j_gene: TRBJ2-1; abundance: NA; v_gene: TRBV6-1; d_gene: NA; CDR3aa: CASSEPGVPGNEQFF; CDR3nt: TGTGCCAGCAGTGAACCAGGGGTTCCAGGTAATGAGCAGTTCTTC
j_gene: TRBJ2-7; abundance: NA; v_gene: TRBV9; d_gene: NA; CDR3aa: CASSGGATYEQYF; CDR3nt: TGTGCCAGCAGCGGGGGAGCAACATACGAGCAGTACTTC
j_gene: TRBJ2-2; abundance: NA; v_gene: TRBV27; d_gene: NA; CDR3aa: CASSPPGANTGELFF; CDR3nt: TGTGCCAGCAGTCCTCCCGGGGCGAACACCGGGGAGCTGTTTTTT
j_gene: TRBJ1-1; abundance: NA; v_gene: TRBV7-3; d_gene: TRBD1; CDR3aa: CASSGTGDTEAFF; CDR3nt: TGTGCCAGCAGCGGTACAGGGGACACTGAAGCTTTCTTT
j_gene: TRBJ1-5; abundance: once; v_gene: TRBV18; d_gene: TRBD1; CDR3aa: CASSHGQGHQPQHF; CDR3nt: TGTGCCAGCTCACATGGACAGGGCCATCAGCCCCAGCATTTT
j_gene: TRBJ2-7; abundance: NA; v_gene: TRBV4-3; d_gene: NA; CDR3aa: CASSQDGESSYEQYF; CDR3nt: TGCGCCAGCAGCCAAGACGGGGAAAGCTCCTACGAGCAGTACTTC
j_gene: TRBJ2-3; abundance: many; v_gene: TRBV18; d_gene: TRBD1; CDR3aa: CASSQFTTGSTDTQYF; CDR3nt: TGTGCCAGCTCACAGTTTACGACAGGGAGCACAGATACGCAGTATTTT
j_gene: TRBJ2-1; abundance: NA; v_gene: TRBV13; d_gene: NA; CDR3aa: CASSLPTGYNEQFF; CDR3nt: TGTGCCAGCAGCTTACCGACGGGCTACAATGAGCAGTTCTTC
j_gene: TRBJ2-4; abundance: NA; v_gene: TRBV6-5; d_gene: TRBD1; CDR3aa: CASKKQGGDYIQYF; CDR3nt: TGTGCCAGTAAAAAACAAGGGGGCGATTACATTCAGTACTTC
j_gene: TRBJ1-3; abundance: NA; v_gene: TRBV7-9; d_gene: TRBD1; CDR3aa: CASSYGQGARNTIYF; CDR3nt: TGTGCCAGCAGCTACGGACAGGGGGCGCGGAACACCATATATTTT
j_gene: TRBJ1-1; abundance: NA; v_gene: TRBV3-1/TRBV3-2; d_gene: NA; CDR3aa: CASSQGRGRAEAFF; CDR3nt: TGTGCCAGCAGCCAAGGACGGGGGAGAGCTGAAGCTTTCTTT
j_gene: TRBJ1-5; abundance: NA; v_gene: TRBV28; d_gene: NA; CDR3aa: CASSSEAYQPQHF; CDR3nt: TGTGCCAGCAGTTCCGAGGCTTATCAGCCCCAGCATTTT